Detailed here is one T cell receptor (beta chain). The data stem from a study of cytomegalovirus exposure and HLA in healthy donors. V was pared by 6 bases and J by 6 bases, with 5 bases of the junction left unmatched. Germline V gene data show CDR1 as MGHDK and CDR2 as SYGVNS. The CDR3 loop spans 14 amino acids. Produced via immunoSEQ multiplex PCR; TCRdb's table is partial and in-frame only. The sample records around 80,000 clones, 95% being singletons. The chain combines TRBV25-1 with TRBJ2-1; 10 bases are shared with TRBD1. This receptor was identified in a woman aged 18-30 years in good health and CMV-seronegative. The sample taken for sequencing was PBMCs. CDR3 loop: CASRGTGVPNEQFF. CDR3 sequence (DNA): TGTGCCAGCAGGGGGACAGGGGTACCCAATGAGCAGTTCTTC.